The rows below give T cell receptor beta chains drawn from one sample of a study of technical replicates of blood from a handful of donors. Data came from immunoSEQ multiplex PCR; TCRdb stores just in-frame clones and leaves some out. The table has 85,000 to 100,000 clones, more than 90% seen once; the top ten hold over 0.2%. The specimen sequenced was T cells isolated from PBMCs. These receptors came from a human donor in good health. The CDR3 runs from the conserved cysteine through the conserved F or W. The D gene is left open where the match is weak. Clone size, where shown, is once, few, many, or a class for clones that have expanded.

TRBD1 TRBJ2-2 NA TRBV19 TGTGCCAGCACGGACAGGGGACACACCGGGGAGCTGTTTTTT CASTDRGHTGELFF
NA TRBJ2-5 once TRBV5-1 TGCGCCAGCAGCTTGAGGGGGTACTTAGAGACCCAGTACTTC CASSLRGYLETQYF
NA TRBJ1-5 NA TRBV5-1 TGCGCCAGCAGCTGGGACGCCCGGGGGAATCAGCCCCAGCATTTT CASSWDARGNQPQHF
NA TRBJ2-7 NA TRBV28 TGTGCCAGCAGTCTACAGCCCTCCTACGAGCAGTACTTC CASSLQPSYEQYF
NA TRBJ1-5 NA TRBV15 TGTGCCACCAGTCCGGGACATCCTGGCGATCAGCCCCAGCATTTT CATSPGHPGDQPQHF
TRBD1 TRBJ1-4 NA TRBV11-3 TGTGCCAGCAGTGAGATACAGGGGGGAACCGAAAAACTGTTTTTT CASSEIQGGTEKLFF
NA TRBJ2-5 NA TRBV6-6 TGTGCCAGCAGTTACACCATCAGTCCCCAAGAGACCCAGTACTTC CASSYTISPQETQYF
TRBD1 TRBJ1-2 NA TRBV19 TGTGCCAGTAGTATAGTAGGGACAGGGAGTAGCTACACCTTC CASSIVGTGSSYTF
NA TRBJ1-2 NA TRBV30 TGTGCCTGGAAGGCGGGGATGGGGATCAACTATGGCTACACCTTC CAWKAGMGINYGYTF
NA TRBJ2-3 NA TRBV19 TGTGCCAGTAGTATAGACGGCGGGTCTAGCACAGATACGCAGTATTTT CASSIDGGSSTDTQYF
TRBD2 TRBJ2-1 NA TRBV6-5 TGTGCCAGCAGTTACTCGGGGACTAGTCTTTCACAGTTCTTC CASSYSGTSLSQFF
NA TRBJ1-1 NA TRBV5-6 TGTGCCAGCAGCAGAATCACAGGGATGGGATTGAACACTGAAGCTTTCTTT CASSRITGMGLNTEAFF
NA TRBJ1-2 NA TRBV30 TGTGCCTGGATACCCGGACTTACGAGCTATGGCTACACCTTC CAWIPGLTSYGYTF
NA TRBJ1-5 once TRBV5-5 TGTGCCAGCAGTGCAGAGGGGGTAAGAGGCAATCAGCCCCAGCATTTT CASSAEGVRGNQPQHF
NA TRBJ2-7 NA TRBV6-1 TGTGCCAGCAGTGAAGGTCAGGGGGGTTACGAGCAGTACTTC CASSEGQGGYEQYF
NA TRBJ1-3 NA TRBV11-2 TGTGCCAGCAGCCCCGAACGGGCCAGGGCGACTGGAAACACCATATATTTT CASSPERARATGNTIYF
TRBD1 TRBJ1-1 NA TRBV9 TGTGCCAGCAGCGTTACTGGGGGGGCAGGGACAGGGCCGAACACTGAAGCTTTCTTT CASSVTGGAGTGPNTEAFF
NA TRBJ1-1 NA TRBV28 TGTGCCAGTCGACATGAGACCCCTACTGAAGCTTTCTTT CASRHETPTEAFF
NA TRBJ1-5 NA TRBV4-1 TGCGCCAGCAGCCAGCCAGGGAATCAGCCCCAGCATTTT CASSQPGNQPQHF
NA TRBJ1-5 NA TRBV19 TGTGCCAGTACTTTTAGAAGCCCCCTTAGCAATCAGCCCCAGCATTTT CASTFRSPLSNQPQHF
NA TRBJ1-2 NA TRBV6-1 TGTGCCAGCATTCACTCGACAGTCTATGGCTACACCTTC CASIHSTVYGYTF
NA TRBJ1-2 NA TRBV5-1 TGCGCCAGCAGCTTGGAAGCGATGAGCTACACCTTC CASSLEAMSYTF
TRBD2 TRBJ2-3 NA TRBV14 TGTGCCAGCAGCCAAGTGAGGCTAGCGGGATGGGATACGCAGTATTTT CASSQVRLAGWDTQYF
TRBD1 TRBJ1-2 NA TRBV28 TGTGCCAGCAGTCGGGACAGTTGGGATGGCTACACCTTC CASSRDSWDGYTF
NA TRBJ1-3 NA TRBV9 TGTGCCAGCAGCGAACAGGCTGGAAACACCATATATTTT CASSEQAGNTIYF
TRBD2 TRBJ2-1 NA TRBV5-4 TGTGCCAGCAGCTTTACTAGCGGGATATACAATGAGCAGTTCTTC CASSFTSGIYNEQFF
TRBD2 TRBJ2-1 NA TRBV10-3 TGTGCCATCAGTCTGAGAGTAGCGGGTATTGAGCAGTTCTTC CAISLRVAGIEQFF
NA TRBJ1-1 NA TRBV2 TGTGCCAGCAGTTCTGACAAACTGAACACTGAAGCTTTCTTT CASSSDKLNTEAFF
NA TRBJ1-2 few TRBV28 TGTGCCAGCAGTCGTCAGATTAACTATGGCTACACCTTC CASSRQINYGYTF
NA TRBJ1-4 NA TRBV6-1 TGTGCCAGCAGTGAACCGGGACAACCTAATGAAAAACTGTTTTTT CASSEPGQPNEKLFF
TRBD2 TRBJ2-4 NA TRBV30 TGTGCCTGGAGTGTACTGCAGGATGGCACTAGCGATAAAAACATTCAGTACTTC CAWSVLQDGTSDKNIQYF
NA TRBJ2-5 NA TRBV28 TGTGCCAGCTTGGGCACCTACCAAGAGACCCAGTACTTC CASLGTYQETQYF
NA TRBJ1-4 NA TRBV6-1 TGTGCCAGCAGTGAGGGGCCACCCTCTCGGGATGAAAAACTGTTTTTT CASSEGPPSRDEKLFF
NA TRBJ2-7 NA TRBV2 TGTGCCAGCAGTGACAGGGGCCTACTCTACGAGCAGTACTTC CASSDRGLLYEQYF
TRBD2 TRBJ2-1 NA TRBV5-4 TGTGCCAGCAGGCTGGGACGGACTAGCGAGTACAATGAGCAGTTCTTC CASRLGRTSEYNEQFF
NA TRBJ2-7 NA TRBV7-9 TGTGCCAGCAGCCCATCGAGAGCGGACGCGACCTACGAGCAGTACTTC CASSPSRADATYEQYF
NA TRBJ2-1 NA TRBV28 TGTGCCAGCAGTTTAGCGACTAACCTGGACAATGAGCAGTTCTTC CASSLATNLDNEQFF
TRBD1 TRBJ2-1 NA TRBV5-4 TGTGCCAGCATCCTGACGACAGGGGGCAGGCATGAGCAGTTCTTC CASILTTGGRHEQFF
TRBD1 TRBJ1-1 NA TRBV6-1 TGTGCCAGCACCCTGGGGACAGGGGGAACTGAAGCTTTCTTT CASTLGTGGTEAFF
NA TRBJ2-7 NA TRBV19 TGTGCCAGTAGTATGGTATCGGAGTCCCCCTACGAGCAGTACTTC CASSMVSESPYEQYF
NA TRBJ2-7 NA TRBV18 TGTGCCAGCTCACCAGTAGAGACCTACGAGCAGTACTTC CASSPVETYEQYF